The rows below give T cell receptor beta chains drawn from one sample of a study of T-cell memory formation after mild COVID-19. Using its own MiXCR run on the 5' RACE reads, TCRdb lists one record per CDR3 protein. The sample lists roughly 480,000 distinct CDR3 sequences, approximately 25% occurring once. Sequenced sample: PBMCs or a T cell subset sorted from them (not recorded which). The receptors stem from an adult woman who had mild COVID-19 (a few samples of this study predate the infection). Cell type and time point are not known. CDR3s include the opening cysteine and the closing phenylalanine or tryptophan. The order of the fields is V gene, D gene, J gene, clone size, CDR3 protein, CDR3 DNA. The D gene is left open where the match is weak. Some rows mark clone size as missing; the rest say once, few, many or name a class of expanded clone.

V: TRBV29-1
D: .
J: TRBJ2-7
size: .
CDR3: CSVDGTDSYEQYF
DNA: TGCAGCGTTGATGGGACGGACTCCTACGAGCAGTACTTC

V: TRBV9
D: TRBD2
J: TRBJ2-3
size: .
CDR3: CASSARTSGFTDTQYF
DNA: TGTGCCAGCAGCGCCCGGACTAGCGGGTTCACAGATACGCAGTATTTT

V: TRBV12-3/TRBV12-4
D: .
J: TRBJ1-3
size: .
CDR3: CASSLGTGGNTIYF
DNA: TGTGCCAGCAGCCTCGGGACGGGGGGAAACACCATATATTTT

V: TRBV11-2
D: TRBD2
J: TRBJ2-7
size: .
CDR3: CASSSPSSSGGTYEQYF
DNA: TGTGCCAGCAGCTCCCCGAGTTCTAGCGGGGGGACGTACGAGCAGTACTTC

V: TRBV7-2
D: .
J: TRBJ2-5
size: .
CDR3: CASSLHGEAAQYF
DNA: TGTGCCAGCAGCTTACATGGAGAGGCCGCGCAGTACTTC

V: TRBV29-1
D: .
J: TRBJ1-1
size: few
CDR3: CSVEPRLNTEAFF
DNA: TGCAGCGTTGAACCCAGGCTGAACACTGAAGCTTTCTTT

V: TRBV7-9
D: .
J: TRBJ1-4
size: .
CDR3: CASGSGTAREKLFF
DNA: TGTGCCAGCGGGTCGGGGACGGCTAGGGAAAAACTGTTTTTT

V: TRBV29-1
D: TRBD2
J: TRBJ2-3
size: few
CDR3: CSVEEAASGRATDTQYF
DNA: TGCAGCGTTGAAGAGGCAGCTAGCGGGAGGGCGACAGATACGCAGTATTTT

V: TRBV4-2
D: .
J: TRBJ2-7
size: .
CDR3: CASSQDGTGSYEQYF
DNA: TGTGCCAGCAGCCAAGATGGGACGGGATCCTACGAGCAGTACTTC

V: TRBV4-1
D: TRBD1
J: TRBJ1-2
size: .
CDR3: CASKGAEAQGYGYTF
DNA: TGCGCCAGCAAGGGGGCAGAGGCTCAAGGCTATGGCTACACCTTC

V: TRBV14
D: .
J: TRBJ2-7
size: once
CDR3: CASSQGWGGDPYEQYF
DNA: TGTGCCAGCAGCCAAGGCTGGGGCGGGGACCCCTACGAGCAGTACTTC

V: TRBV7-9
D: TRBD1
J: TRBJ2-7
size: .
CDR3: CASSLAPGQGAYEQYF
DNA: TGTGCCAGCAGCTTAGCACCGGGACAGGGGGCTTACGAGCAGTACTTC

V: TRBV7-7
D: .
J: TRBJ2-7
size: .
CDR3: CASGGPGTHYEQYF
DNA: TGTGCCAGCGGAGGGCCCGGGACACACTACGAGCAGTACTTC

V: TRBV4-1
D: TRBD1
J: TRBJ2-1
size: .
CDR3: CASSQPGRGLQDEQFF
DNA: TGCGCCAGCAGCCAGCCCGGCAGGGGGCTCCAAGATGAGCAGTTCTTC